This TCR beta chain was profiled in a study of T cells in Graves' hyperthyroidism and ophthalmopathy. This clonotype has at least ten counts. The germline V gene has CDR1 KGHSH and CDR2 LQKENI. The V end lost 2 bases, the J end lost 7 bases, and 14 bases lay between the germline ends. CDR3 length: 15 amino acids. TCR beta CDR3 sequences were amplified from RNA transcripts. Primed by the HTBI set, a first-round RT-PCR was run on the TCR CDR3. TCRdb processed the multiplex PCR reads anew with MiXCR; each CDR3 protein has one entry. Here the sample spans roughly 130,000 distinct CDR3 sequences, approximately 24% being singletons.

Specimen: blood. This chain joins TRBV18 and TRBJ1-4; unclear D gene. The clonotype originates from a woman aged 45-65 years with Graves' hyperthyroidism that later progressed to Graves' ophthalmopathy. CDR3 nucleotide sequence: TGTGCCAGCTCACCATCGGGTTCAATGGGTGAAAAACTGTTTTTT. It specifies CASSPSGSMGEKLFF.